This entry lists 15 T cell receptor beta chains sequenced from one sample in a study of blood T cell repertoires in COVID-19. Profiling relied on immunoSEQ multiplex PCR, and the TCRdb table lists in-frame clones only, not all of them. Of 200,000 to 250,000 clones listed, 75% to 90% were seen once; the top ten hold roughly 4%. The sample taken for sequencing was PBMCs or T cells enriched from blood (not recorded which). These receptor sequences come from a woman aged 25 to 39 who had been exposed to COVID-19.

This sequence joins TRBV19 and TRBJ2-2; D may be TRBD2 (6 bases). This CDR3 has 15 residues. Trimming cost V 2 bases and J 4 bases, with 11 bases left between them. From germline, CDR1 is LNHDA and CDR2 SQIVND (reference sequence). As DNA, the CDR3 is TGTGCCAGTAGTATAACTAGCCTCCGCACCGGGGAGCTGTTTTTT. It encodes CASSITSLRTGELFF.

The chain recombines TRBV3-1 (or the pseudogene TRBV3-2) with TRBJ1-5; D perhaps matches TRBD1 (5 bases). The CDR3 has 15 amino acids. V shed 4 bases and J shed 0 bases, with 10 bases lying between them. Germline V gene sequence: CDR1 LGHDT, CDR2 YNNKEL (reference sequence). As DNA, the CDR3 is TGTGCCAGCAGCCTCGGGACTCATAGCAATCAGCCCCAGCATTTT. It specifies CASSLGTHSNQPQHF.

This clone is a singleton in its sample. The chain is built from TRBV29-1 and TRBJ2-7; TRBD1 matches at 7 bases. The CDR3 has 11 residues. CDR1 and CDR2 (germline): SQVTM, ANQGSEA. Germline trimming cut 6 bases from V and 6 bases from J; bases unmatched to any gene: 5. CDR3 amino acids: CSVAQGSEQYF. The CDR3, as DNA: TGCAGCGTCGCACAGGGGAGCGAGCAGTACTTC.

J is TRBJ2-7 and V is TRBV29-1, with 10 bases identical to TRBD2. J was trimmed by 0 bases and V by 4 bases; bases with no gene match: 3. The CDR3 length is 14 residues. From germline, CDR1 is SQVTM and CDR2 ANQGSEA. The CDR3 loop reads CSVGASGGSYEQYF. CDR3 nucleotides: TGCAGCGTTGGAGCTAGCGGGGGCTCCTACGAGCAGTACTTC.

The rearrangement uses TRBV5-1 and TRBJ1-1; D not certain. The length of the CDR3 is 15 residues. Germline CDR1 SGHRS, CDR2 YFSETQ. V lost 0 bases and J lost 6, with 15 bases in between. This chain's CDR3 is CASSLDLVLFPEAFF. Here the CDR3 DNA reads TGCGCCAGCAGCTTGGACCTGGTTCTATTCCCTGAAGCTTTCTTT.

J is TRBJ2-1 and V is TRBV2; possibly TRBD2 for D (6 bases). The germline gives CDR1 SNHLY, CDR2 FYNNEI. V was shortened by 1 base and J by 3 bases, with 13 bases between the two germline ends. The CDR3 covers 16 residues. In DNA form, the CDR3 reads TGTGCCAGCAGTGAAGAGGGTGCGGGGAACTACAATGAGCAGTTCTTC. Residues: CASSEEGAGNYNEQFF.

CDR3: CASSTRTGVDTEAFF. The CDR3 bases are TGTGCCAGCAGCACACGGACAGGGGTGGACACTGAAGCTTTCTTT. The chain has TRBV9 and TRBJ1-1; 9 bases match TRBD1. The CDR3 runs 15 residues. The germline V gene encodes CDR1 SGDLS and CDR2 YYNGEE. Trimming removed 4 bases from V and 3 bases from J; junction bases left unmatched: 7.

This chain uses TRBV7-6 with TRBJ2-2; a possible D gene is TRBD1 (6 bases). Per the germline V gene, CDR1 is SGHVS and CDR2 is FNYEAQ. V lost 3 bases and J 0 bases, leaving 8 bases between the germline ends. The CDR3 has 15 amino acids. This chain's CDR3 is CASSFGQPNTGELFF. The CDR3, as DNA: TGTGCCAGCAGCTTCGGACAGCCGAACACCGGGGAGCTGTTTTTT.

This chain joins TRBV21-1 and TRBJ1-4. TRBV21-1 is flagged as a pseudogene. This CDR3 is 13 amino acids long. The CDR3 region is CASRNGGNEKLFF. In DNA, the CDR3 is TGTGCCAGCAGAAACGGGGGTAATGAAAAACTGTTTTTT.

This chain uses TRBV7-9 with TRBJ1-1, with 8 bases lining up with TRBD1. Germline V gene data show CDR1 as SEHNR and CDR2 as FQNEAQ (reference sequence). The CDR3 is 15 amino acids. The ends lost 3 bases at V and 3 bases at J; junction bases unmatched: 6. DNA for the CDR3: TGTGCCAGCAGCTTTAACGACAGGGGTGACACTGAAGCTTTCTTT. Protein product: CASSFNDRGDTEAFF.

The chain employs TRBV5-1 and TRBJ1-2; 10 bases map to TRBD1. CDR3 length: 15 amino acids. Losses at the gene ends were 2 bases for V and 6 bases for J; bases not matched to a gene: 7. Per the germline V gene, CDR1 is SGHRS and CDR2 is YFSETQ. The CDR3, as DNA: TGCGCCAGCAGCTTTAGACAGGGGGCGGATAATGGCTACACCTTC. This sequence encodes CASSFRQGADNGYTF.

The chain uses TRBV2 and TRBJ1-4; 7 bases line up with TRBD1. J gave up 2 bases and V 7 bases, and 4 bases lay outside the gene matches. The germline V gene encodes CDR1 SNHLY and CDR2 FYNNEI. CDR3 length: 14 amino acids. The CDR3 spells CASNRDSTNEKLFF. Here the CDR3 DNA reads TGTGCCAGCAACAGGGACAGCACTAATGAAAAACTGTTTTTT.

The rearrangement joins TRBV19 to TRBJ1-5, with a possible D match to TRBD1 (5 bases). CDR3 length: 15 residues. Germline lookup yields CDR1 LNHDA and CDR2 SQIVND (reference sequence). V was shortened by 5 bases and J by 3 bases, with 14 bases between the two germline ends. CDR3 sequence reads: CASSLTDYANQPQHF. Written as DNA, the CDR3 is TGTGCCAGTAGTCTGACAGATTATGCCAATCAGCCCCAGCATTTT. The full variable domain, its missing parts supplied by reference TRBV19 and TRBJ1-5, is DGGITQSPKYLFRKEGQNVTLSCEQNLNHDAMYWYRQDPGQGLRLIYYSQIVNDFQKGDIAEGYSVSREKKESFPLTVTSAQKNPTAFYLCASSLTDYANQPQHFGDGTRLSIL.

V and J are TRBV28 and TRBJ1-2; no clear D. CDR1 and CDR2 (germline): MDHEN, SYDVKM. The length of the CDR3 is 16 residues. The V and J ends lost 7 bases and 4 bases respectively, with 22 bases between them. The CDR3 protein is CASKPQATLVPYGYTF. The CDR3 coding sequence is TGTGCCAGCAAACCGCAAGCGACCCTAGTCCCCTATGGCTACACCTTC.

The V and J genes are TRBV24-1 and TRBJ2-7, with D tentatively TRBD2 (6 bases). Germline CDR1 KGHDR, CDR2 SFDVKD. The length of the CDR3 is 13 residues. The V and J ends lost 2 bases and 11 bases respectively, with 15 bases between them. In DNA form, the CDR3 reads TGTGCCACCAGTGATTCGATCGGGACTCGAGAGTACTTC. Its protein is CATSDSIGTREYF.